The entry below describes one T cell receptor beta chain. No antigen is known for it. Generated by immunoSEQ multiplex PCR, the TCRdb table keeps only in-frame clones and is missing some. The data contain about 76,000 clones, around nine tenths of them singletons. The data were obtained in a study of T cell responses to AZD1222 COVID-19 vaccine. About the research overall: It was second doses at about 4 or about 12 weeks that were pooled. Overall study findings and caveats: Sampled repertoires all dated from after the peak T cell response. Baseline serostatus was positive in only six AZD1222 recipients. Spike was spanned by vaccine-associated CD4 TCRs, with dominance at 160-218 and 743-854.

CDR3 length equals 12 residues. Germline assignment: CDR1 SGHDT and CDR2 YYEEEE. The V and J ends lost 0 bases and 5 bases respectively, with 3 bases between them. The genes are TRBV5-6 and TRBJ1-5; D gene unclear. This clonotype was sampled from an adult in good health. This specimen was peripheral blood, taken on day 0 of AZD1222 vaccination. CDR3 sequence reads: CASSLAHQPQHF. CDR3 in DNA: TGTGCCAGCAGCTTGGCCCATCAGCCCCAGCATTTT.